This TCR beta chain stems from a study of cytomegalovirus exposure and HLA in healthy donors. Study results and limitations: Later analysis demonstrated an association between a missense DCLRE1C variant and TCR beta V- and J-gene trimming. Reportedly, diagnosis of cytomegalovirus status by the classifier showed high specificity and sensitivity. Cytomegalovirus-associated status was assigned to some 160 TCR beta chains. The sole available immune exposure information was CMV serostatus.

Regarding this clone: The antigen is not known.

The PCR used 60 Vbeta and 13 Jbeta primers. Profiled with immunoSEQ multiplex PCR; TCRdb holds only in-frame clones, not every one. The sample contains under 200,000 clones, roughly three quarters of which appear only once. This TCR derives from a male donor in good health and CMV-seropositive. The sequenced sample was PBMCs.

The CDR3 reads CASSPRDGGRGAYEQYF. In DNA form, the CDR3 reads TGTGCCAGCAGCCCCCGTGATGGCGGGAGGGGCGCCTACGAGCAGTACTTC. The chain is built from TRBV7-9 and TRBJ2-7; 9 nucleotides align to TRBD2. V was clipped by 5 bases and J by 2 bases; unmatched bases: 13. Germline CDR1 is SEHNR and CDR2 is FQNEAQ (reference sequence). CDR3 size: 17 residues.